The 8 T cell receptor beta chains listed next were all sequenced from one sample in a study of CD8 T cells in Susac syndrome. An amount of RNA that ranged from roughly 0.45 to 1 ug was reverse transcribed with random hexamers. Via MiXCR, TCRdb re-called the immunoSEQ multiplex PCR reads, giving one row per CDR3 protein. The sample lists approximately 160,000 distinct CDR3 sequences; approximately 95% were seen once. The sample consisted of CD4+ T cells from PBMCs. The receptors were sampled from a human donor with multiple sclerosis.

The genes are TRBV10-3 and TRBJ2-2; 7 nucleotides align to TRBD1. Unmatched junction bases numbered 6, after V lost 9 bases and J lost 2 bases. The germline V gene has CDR1 ENHRY and CDR2 SYGVKD. This CDR3 contains 14 residues. The CDR3 sequence is CAMTGTANTGELFF. CDR3 in DNA: TGTGCCATGACCGGGACAGCTAACACCGGGGAGCTGTTTTTT.

The V gene is TRBV9, the J gene TRBJ1-3; D remains unclear. The length of the CDR3 is 15 residues. The V and J ends lost 4 bases and 4 bases respectively, with 15 bases between them. Germline lookup yields CDR1 SGDLS and CDR2 YYNGEE. This CDR3 reads CASSPRSPAGNTIYF. In nucleotides, the CDR3 is TGTGCCAGCAGCCCGAGGTCGCCGGCCGGAAACACCATATATTTT.

The chain has TRBV5-1 and TRBJ2-7, with D perhaps matching TRBD1 (6 bases). This CDR3 contains 13 residues. The germline V and J ends were trimmed by 0 bases and 7 bases, with 11 bases remaining between them. The germline CDR1 and CDR2 sequences are SGHRS and YFSETQ. In nucleotides, the CDR3 is TGCGCCAGCAGCTTGGGGTCAGGGGAAGAGCAGTACTTC. It yields the protein CASSLGSGEEQYF.

The chain links TRBV9 to TRBJ2-1; 7 bases line up with TRBD2. With V trimmed by 3 bases and J by 7 bases, 7 bases remained unmatched. CDR3 length: 14 amino acids. Germline assignment: CDR1 SGDLS and CDR2 YYNGEE. DNA for the CDR3: TGTGCCAGCAGCGGGGGAGGGCCCAGGAATGAGCAGTTCTTC. Amino acids: CASSGGGPRNEQFF.

The V and J genes are TRBV2 and TRBJ1-1; TRBD1 aligns across 12 bases. CDR3 length equals 15 residues. CDR1 and CDR2 from the germline V gene are SNHLY and FYNNEI. The V gene end was trimmed by 9 bases and the J gene end by 3 bases; junction bases not matched to a gene: 8. The CDR3 protein is CASSGTGGRYTEAFF. The CDR3 nucleotides read TGTGCCAGTTCCGGGACAGGGGGCCGATACACTGAAGCTTTCTTT.

V gene TRBV20-1 combines with J gene TRBJ2-2; no clear D. Trimming took off 0 bases at V and 3 bases at J, with 8 bases between the two ends. Germline V gene data show CDR1 as DFQATT and CDR2 as SNEGSKA (reference sequence). The CDR3 has 14 amino acids. CDR3 coding DNA: TGCAGTGCTAGAGATCAGTGGCACACCGGGGAGCTGTTTTTT. Amino acids: CSARDQWHTGELFF.

The CDR3 sequence: CASSYSGGGTQYF. The CDR3 DNA sequence: TGTGCCAGCAGTTACTCAGGAGGTGGAACGCAGTATTTT. V usage is TRBV6-2 or TRBV6-3 and J usage is TRBJ2-3, with a tentative D call TRBD2 (5 bases). The CDR3 is 13 residues long. In germline, CDR1 is MNHEY, CDR2 SVGEGT. V was shortened by 0 bases and J by 9 bases, with 10 bases between the two germline ends.

The chain combines TRBV19 with TRBJ1-2; no definite D call. CDR1 is LNHDA, CDR2 SQIVND, per germline (reference sequence). V was cut by 5 bases and J by 8 bases, with 12 bases left in between. There are 12 residues in the CDR3. The CDR3 region has the DNA TGTGCCAGTAGTTTACGGGATGGCGGCTACACCTTC. This translates into CASSLRDGGYTF.